Listed below are T cell receptor beta chains from one sample, sequenced in a study of cytomegalovirus exposure and HLA in healthy donors. TCRdb's copy holds only in-frame clones and misses some; the assay was immunoSEQ multiplex PCR. Among tens of thousands of clones listed, approximately 93% were seen once. Material: PBMCs. The receptors shown here come from a woman aged 25 to 39 in good health and CMV-seronegative. The CDR3 runs from the conserved cysteine through the conserved F or W. D genes are given only for firm matches. Size values are once, few and many counts, or a class for expanded clones, and some rows have none.

>NA|TRBV5-1|NA|TRBJ1-1
TGCGCCAGCAGCTTGGCGCCGTGGGGGGGCCCTGAAGCTTTCTTT
CASSLAPWGGPEAFF
>NA|TRBV14|NA|TRBJ1-2
TGTGCCAGCAGCCAAACAGGGAATGGCTACACCTTC
CASSQTGNGYTF
>NA|TRBV27|NA|TRBJ2-1
TGTGCCAGCAGTTCGACAGTAGATGAGCAGTTCTTC
CASSSTVDEQFF
>NA|TRBV28|NA|TRBJ1-6
TGTGCCAGCATATACTCGGACAGAAATAATTCACCCCTCCACTTT
CASIYSDRNNSPLHF
>NA|TRBV7-3|NA|TRBJ1-2
TGTGCCAGCAGCGCCGCGGAAGACTATGGCTACACCTTC
CASSAAEDYGYTF
>NA|TRBV29-1|NA|TRBJ1-4
TGCAGCGCCAGGTGGGGGGGGATTGAAAAACTGTTTTTT
CSARWGGIEKLFF
>NA|TRBV14|NA|TRBJ1-2
TGTGCCAGCAGCCAAGGGGGGGGCCTTGGCTACACCTTC
CASSQGGGLGYTF
>once|TRBV4-1|TRBD2|TRBJ2-1
TGCGCCAGCACCTCGGGACTAGCGGACAATGAGCAGTTCTTC
CASTSGLADNEQFF
>NA|TRBV4-1|NA|TRBJ1-2
TGCGCCAGCAGCCAAGAGAACAGGCATAACTATGGCTACACCTTC
CASSQENRHNYGYTF
>NA|TRBV5-1|TRBD2|TRBJ2-7
TGCGCCAGCAGCTTGGGTCCGCGGGGGAACTCCTACGAGCAGTACTTC
CASSLGPRGNSYEQYF
>NA|TRBV5-6|TRBD1|TRBJ1-5
TGTGCCAGCAGCTGGGGACAGGTTAATCAGCCCCAGCATTTT
CASSWGQVNQPQHF
>NA|TRBV7-3|TRBD1|TRBJ1-2
TGTGCCAGCAGCCCCGGGACAGGGGACTATGGCTACACCTTC
CASSPGTGDYGYTF
>NA|TRBV10-3|TRBD1|TRBJ1-2
TGTGCCATCAGTTCATCAGACAGGGGGTTAAATGGCTACACCTTC
CAISSSDRGLNGYTF
>NA|TRBV9|NA|TRBJ2-2
TGTGCCAGCAGCGTAGGTCTGGCGGCGAACACCGGGGAGCTGTTTTTT
CASSVGLAANTGELFF
>NA|TRBV5-1|NA|TRBJ2-5
TGCGCCAGTAAAGTGGGGGCACAAGAGACCCAGTACTTC
CASKVGAQETQYF
>NA|TRBV6-5|TRBD1|TRBJ1-1
TGTGCCAGCGTACGAGACAGGGGAGCTGAAGCTTTCTTT
CASVRDRGAEAFF